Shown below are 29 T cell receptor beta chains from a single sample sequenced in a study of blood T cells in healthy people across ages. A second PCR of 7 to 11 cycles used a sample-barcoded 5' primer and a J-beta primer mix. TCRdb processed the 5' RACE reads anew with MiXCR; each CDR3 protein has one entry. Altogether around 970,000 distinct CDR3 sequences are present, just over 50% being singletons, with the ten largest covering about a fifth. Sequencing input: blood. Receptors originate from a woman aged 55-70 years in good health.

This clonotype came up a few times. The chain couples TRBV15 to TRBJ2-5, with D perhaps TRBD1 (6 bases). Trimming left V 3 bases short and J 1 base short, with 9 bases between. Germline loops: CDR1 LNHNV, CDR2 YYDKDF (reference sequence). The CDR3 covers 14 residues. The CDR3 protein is CATSRGATQETQYF. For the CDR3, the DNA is TGTGCCACCAGCAGGGGGGCGACCCAAGAGACCCAGTACTTC.

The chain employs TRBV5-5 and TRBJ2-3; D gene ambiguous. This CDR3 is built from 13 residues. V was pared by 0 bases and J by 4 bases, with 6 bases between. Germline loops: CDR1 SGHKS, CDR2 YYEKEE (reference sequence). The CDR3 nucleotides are TGTGCCAGCAGCTTGGCTACAGCAGATACGCAGTATTTT. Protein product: CASSLATADTQYF.

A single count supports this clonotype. This chain's CDR3 is CASSQVGGSIWGKNIQYF. DNA of the CDR3: TGCGCCAGCAGCCAAGTGGGTGGTTCAATTTGGGGCAAAAACATTCAGTACTTC. The chain has TRBV4-1 and TRBJ2-4; D gene unclear. Germline CDR1 and CDR2: MGHRA and YSYEKL. The length of the CDR3 is 18 residues. V was cut by 1 base and J by 3 bases, with 19 bases left in between.

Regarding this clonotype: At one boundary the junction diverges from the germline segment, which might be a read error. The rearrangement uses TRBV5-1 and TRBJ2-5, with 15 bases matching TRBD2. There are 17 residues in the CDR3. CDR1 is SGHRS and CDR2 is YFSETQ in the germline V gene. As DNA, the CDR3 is TGCGCCAGTAGCTGGACTAGCGGGAGGGTAGGGCAAGAGACCCAGTACTTC. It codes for CASSWTSGRVGQETQYF.

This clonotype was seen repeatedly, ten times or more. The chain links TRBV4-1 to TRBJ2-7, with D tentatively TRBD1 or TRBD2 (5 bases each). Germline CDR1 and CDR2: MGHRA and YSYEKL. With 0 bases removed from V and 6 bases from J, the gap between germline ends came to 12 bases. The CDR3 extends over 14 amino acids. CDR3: CASSQEWGKGEQYF. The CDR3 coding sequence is TGCGCCAGCAGCCAAGAATGGGGGAAGGGCGAGCAGTACTTC.

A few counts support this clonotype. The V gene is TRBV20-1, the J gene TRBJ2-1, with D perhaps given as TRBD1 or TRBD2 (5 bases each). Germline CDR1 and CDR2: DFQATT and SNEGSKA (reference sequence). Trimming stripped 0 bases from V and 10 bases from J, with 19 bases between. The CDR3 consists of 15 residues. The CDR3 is CSARDPQGPRGEQFF. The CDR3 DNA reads TGCAGTGCTAGAGACCCTCAGGGTCCGCGCGGGGAGCAGTTCTTC.

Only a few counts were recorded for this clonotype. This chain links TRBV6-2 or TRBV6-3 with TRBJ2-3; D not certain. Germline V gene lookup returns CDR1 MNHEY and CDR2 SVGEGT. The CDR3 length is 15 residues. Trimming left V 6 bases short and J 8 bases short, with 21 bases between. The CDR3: CASSSGSPLPRTQYF. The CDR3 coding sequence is TGTGCCAGCAGCTCCGGGTCCCCTCTTCCCCGTACGCAGTATTTT.

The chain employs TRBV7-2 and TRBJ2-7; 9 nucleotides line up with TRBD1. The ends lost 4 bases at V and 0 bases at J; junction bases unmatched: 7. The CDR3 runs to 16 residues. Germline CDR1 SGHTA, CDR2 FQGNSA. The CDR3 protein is CASSSGQGTSSYEQYF. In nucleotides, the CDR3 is TGTGCCAGCAGCTCCGGACAGGGGACAAGCTCCTACGAGCAGTACTTC.

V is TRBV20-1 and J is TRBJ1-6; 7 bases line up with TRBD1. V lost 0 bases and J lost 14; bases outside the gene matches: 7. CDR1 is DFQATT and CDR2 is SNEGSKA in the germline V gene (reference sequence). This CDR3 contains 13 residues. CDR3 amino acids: CSARDPGGMTLHF. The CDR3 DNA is TGCAGTGCTAGAGATCCAGGGGGGATGACCCTCCACTTT.

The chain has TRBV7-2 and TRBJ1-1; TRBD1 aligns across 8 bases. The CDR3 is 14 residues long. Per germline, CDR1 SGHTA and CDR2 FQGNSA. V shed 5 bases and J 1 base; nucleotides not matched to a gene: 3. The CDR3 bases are TGTGCCAGCAGCCCCGACAGGGGGAACACTGAAGCTTTCTTT. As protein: CASSPDRGNTEAFF.

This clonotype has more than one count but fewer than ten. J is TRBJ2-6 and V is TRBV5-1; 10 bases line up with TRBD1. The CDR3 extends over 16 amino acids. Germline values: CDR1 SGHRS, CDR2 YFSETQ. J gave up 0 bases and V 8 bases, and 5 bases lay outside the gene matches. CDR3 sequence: CASGTGDHSGANVLTF. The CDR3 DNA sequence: TGCGCCAGTGGGACAGGGGACCACTCTGGGGCCAACGTCCTGACTTTC.

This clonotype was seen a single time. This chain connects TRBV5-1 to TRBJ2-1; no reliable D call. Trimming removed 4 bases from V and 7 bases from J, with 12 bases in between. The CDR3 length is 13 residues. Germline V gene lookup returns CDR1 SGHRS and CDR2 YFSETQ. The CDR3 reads CASSPNTENEQFF. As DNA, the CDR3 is TGCGCCAGCAGCCCAAACACGGAGAATGAGCAGTTCTTC.

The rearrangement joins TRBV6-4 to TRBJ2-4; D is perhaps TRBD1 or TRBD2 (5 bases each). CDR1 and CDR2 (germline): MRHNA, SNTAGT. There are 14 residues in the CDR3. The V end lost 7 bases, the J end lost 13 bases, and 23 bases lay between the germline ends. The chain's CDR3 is CASTRGGLLGEQYF. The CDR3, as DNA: TGTGCCAGCACGAGGGGCGGTCTACTAGGGGAGCAGTACTTC.

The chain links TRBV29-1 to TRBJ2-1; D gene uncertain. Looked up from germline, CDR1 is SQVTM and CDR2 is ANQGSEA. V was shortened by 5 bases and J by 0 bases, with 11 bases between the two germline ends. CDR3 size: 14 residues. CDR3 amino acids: CSVPIGASYNEQFF. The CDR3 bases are TGCAGCGTTCCTATAGGTGCCTCCTACAATGAGCAGTTCTTC.

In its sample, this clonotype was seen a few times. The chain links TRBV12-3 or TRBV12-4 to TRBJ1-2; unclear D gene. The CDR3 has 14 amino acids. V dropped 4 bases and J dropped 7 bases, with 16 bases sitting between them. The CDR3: CASSYNTARGGYTF. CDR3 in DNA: TGTGCCAGCAGTTACAATACAGCCCGAGGTGGCTACACCTTC.

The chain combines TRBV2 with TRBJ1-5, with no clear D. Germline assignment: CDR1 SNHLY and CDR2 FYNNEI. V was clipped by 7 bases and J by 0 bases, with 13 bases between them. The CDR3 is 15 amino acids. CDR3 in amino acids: CASNPGGNSNQPQHF. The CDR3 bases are TGTGCCAGCAACCCGGGCGGAAATAGCAATCAGCCCCAGCATTTT.

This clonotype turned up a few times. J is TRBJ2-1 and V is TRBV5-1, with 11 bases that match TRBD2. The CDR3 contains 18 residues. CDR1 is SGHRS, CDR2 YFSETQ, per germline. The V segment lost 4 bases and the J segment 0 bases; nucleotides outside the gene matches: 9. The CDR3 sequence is CASSPTGTSGLSYNEQFF. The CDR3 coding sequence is TGCGCCAGCAGCCCCACCGGGACTAGCGGCCTCTCCTACAATGAGCAGTTCTTC. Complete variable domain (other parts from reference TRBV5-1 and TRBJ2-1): KAGVTQTPRYLIKTRGQQVTLSCSPISGHRSVSWYQQTPGQGLQFLFEYFSETQRNKGNFPGRFSGRQFSNSRSEMNVSTLELGDSALYLCASSPTGTSGLSYNEQFFGPGTRLTVL.

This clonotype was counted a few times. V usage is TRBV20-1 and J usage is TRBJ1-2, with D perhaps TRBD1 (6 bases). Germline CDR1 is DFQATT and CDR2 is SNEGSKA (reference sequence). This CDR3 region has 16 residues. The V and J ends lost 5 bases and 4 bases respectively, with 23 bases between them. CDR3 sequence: CSAPAWGRGETYGYTF. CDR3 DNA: TGCAGTGCTCCAGCGTGGGGGCGCGGTGAGACCTATGGCTACACCTTC.

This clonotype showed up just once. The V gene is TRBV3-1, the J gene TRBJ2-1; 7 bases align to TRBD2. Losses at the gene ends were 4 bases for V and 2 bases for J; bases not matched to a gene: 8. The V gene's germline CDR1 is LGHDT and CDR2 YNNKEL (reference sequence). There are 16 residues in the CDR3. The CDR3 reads CASSPGSGLPYNEQFF. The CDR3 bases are TGTGCCAGCAGCCCGGGATCGGGACTACCCTACAATGAGCAGTTCTTC.

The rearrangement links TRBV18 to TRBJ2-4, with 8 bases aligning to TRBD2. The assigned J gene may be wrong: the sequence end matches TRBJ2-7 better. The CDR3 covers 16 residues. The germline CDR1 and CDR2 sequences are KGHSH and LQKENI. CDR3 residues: CASSPPKSGSYNEQYF. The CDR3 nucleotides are TGTGCCAGCTCACCACCGAAAAGCGGGAGTTACAACGAGCAGTACTTC.

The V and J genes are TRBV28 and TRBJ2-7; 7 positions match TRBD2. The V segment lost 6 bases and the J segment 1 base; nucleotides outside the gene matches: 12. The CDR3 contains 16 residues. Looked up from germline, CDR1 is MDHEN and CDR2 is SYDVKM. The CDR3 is CASSSDRDYPSYEQYF. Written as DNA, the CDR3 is TGTGCCAGCAGCTCAGACCGGGACTACCCTTCCTACGAGCAGTACTTC.

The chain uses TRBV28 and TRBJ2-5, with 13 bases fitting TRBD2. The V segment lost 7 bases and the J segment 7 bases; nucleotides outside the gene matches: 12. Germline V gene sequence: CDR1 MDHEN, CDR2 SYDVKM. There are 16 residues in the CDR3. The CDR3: CASTLGWTSGRGTQYF. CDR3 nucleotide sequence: TGTGCCAGCACTCTTGGCTGGACTAGCGGGAGAGGGACCCAGTACTTC.

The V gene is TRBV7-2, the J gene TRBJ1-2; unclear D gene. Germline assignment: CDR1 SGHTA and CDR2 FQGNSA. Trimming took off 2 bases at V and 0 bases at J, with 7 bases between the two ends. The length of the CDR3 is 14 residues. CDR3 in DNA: TGTGCCAGCAGCTTATATTACTCTAACTATGGCTACACCTTC. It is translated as CASSLYYSNYGYTF.

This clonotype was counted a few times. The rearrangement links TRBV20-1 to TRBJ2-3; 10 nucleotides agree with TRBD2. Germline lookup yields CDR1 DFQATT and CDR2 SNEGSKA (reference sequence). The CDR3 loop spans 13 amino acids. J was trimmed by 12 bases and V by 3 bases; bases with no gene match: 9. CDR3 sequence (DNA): TGCAGTGCTAGGCCAATGAGCGGGAGGGCCCAGTATTTT. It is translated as CSARPMSGRAQYF.

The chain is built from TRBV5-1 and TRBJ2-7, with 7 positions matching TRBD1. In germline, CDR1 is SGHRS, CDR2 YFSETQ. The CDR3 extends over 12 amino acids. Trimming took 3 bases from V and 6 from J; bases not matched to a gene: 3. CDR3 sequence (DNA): TGCGCCAGCAGCTACAGGGGCGGCGAGCAGTACTTC. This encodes CASSYRGGEQYF.

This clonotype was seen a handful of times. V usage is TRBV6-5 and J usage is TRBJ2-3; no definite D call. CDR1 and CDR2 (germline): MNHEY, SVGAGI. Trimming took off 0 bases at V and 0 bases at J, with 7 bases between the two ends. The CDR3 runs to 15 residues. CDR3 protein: CASSYSIASTDTQYF. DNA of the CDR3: TGTGCCAGCAGTTACTCGATTGCTAGCACAGATACGCAGTATTTT.

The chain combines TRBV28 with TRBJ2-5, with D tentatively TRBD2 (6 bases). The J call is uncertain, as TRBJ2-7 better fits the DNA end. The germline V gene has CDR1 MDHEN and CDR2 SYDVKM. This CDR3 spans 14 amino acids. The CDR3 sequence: CASSPGGFRYEQYF. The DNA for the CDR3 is TGTGCCAGCAGCCCCGGGGGATTCCGCTACGAGCAGTACTTC.

The CDR3 spells CASSTGTWGYTF. As DNA, the CDR3 is TGTGCCAGCAGCACCGGGACGTGGGGCTACACCTTC. The V and J genes are TRBV5-6 and TRBJ1-2; perhaps TRBD1 as D (5 bases). Germline values: CDR1 SGHDT, CDR2 YYEEEE. CDR3 length: 12 amino acids. Trimming shortened V by 4 bases and J by 8 bases, and 12 bases separated the two germline ends. The variable domain in full, with the rest retrieved from reference TRBV5-6 and TRBJ1-2, is DAGVTQSPTHLIKTRGQQVTLRCSPKSGHDTVSWYQQALGQGPQFIFQYYEEEERQRGNFPDRFSGHQFPNYSSELNVNALLLGDSALYLCASSTGTWGYTFGSGTRLTVV.

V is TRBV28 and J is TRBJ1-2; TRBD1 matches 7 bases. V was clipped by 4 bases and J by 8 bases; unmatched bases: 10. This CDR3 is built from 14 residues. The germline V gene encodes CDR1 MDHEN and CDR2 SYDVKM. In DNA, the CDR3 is TGTGCCAGCAGTTCTCCTGACAGGGCAAGGGGCTACACCTTC. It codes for CASSSPDRARGYTF.